This is a list of T cell receptor beta chains from one sample in a study of cytomegalovirus exposure and HLA in healthy donors. Using immunoSEQ multiplex PCR, the repertoire was profiled, and TCRdb retains in-frame clones only, with some absent. The sample consists of 110,000 or so clones, approximately 94% of them appearing once. The sample taken for sequencing was PBMCs. These receptors all stem from a woman aged 18-29 years in good health and CMV-seronegative. Each CDR3 is given with its conserved first and last residue. A D gene is named only where the DNA matches it firmly. Expanded clones get a size class; other rows say once, few or many, or leave the size out.

>TRBV29-1|.|16|TRBD1|TRBJ2-1
TGCAGCGGCGAAACCCAGGGGGTTGGTTCCTACAATGAGCAGTTCTTC
CSGETQGVGSYNEQFF
>TRBV7-6|.|14|.|TRBJ2-7
TGTGCCAGCAGCTTAAACAGGCCCCCCTACGAGCAGTACTTC
CASSLNRPPYEQYF
>TRBV6-5|.|16|.|TRBJ2-3
TGTGCCAGCAGTTACTCGAACAGTGCTAGCACAGATACGCAGTATTTT
CASSYSNSASTDTQYF
>TRBV28|.|15|.|TRBJ1-5
TGTGCCAGCAGTCCACCGACAGGCAGCAATCAGCCCCAGCATTTT
CASSPPTGSNQPQHF
>TRBV27|.|13|.|TRBJ1-4
TGTGCCAGCAGTTTAAGGAGGGGTGAAAAACTGTTTTTT
CASSLRRGEKLFF
>TRBV4-2|once|16|.|TRBJ1-6
TGTGCCAGCAGCCAAGAAGAGGGGGGGCCCGGTTCACCCCTCCACTTT
CASSQEEGGPGSPLHF
>TRBV7-9|.|16|TRBD1|TRBJ2-3
TGTGCCAGCAGCCCCCGCCGGGACAGGGGCACAGATACGCAGTATTTT
CASSPRRDRGTDTQYF
>TRBV10-3|.|16|TRBD1|TRBJ1-5
TGTGCCATCAGTGAAAAAGGGACAGGGGGCAATCAGCCCCAGCATTTT
CAISEKGTGGNQPQHF
>TRBV28|.|11|.|TRBJ1-1
TGTGCCAGCAGGCTGGGGGGAGGAGCTTTCTTT
CASRLGGGAFF
>TRBV7-2|.|15|TRBD2|TRBJ2-1
TGTGCCAGCAGCTTTGGACTAGCGGGGGGGAATGAGCAGTTCTTC
CASSFGLAGGNEQFF
>TRBV18|.|17|TRBD2|TRBJ2-2
TGTGCCAGCTCACCACCGGGACTAGCGGGCGGAACCGGGGAGCTGTTTTTT
CASSPPGLAGGTGELFF
>TRBV28|.|14|.|TRBJ1-2
TGTGCCAGCAGACTAGTTGGGGTGGGTGGAGGCTACACCTTC
CASRLVGVGGGYTF
>TRBV2|.|15|.|TRBJ2-5
TGTGCCAGCTATAGGGATAGGGGGGGGGACGAGACCCAGTACTTC
CASYRDRGGDETQYF
>TRBV4-1|.|16|TRBD1|TRBJ1-5
TGCGCCAGCAGGCCCGGCCCGACAGGGTCGAATCAGCCCCAGCATTTT
CASRPGPTGSNQPQHF
>TRBV7-2|.|18|TRBD2|TRBJ2-1
TGTGCCAGCAGCTTATTAGTGCTCGGGGCGGGGGTTGACAATGAGCAGTTCTTC
CASSLLVLGAGVDNEQFF
>TRBV4-3|.|13|TRBD1|TRBJ1-2
TGCGCCAGCAGCCAAGCGACAGGGGATGGCTACACCTTC
CASSQATGDGYTF
>TRBV5-1|.|17|.|TRBJ1-6
TGCGCCAGCAGCGCCCCACAGGGAGACACCTATAATTCACCCCTCCACTTT
CASSAPQGDTYNSPLHF
>TRBV6-1|.|11|.|TRBJ1-2
TGTGCCAGCGCCCGGAACTATGGCTACACCTTC
CASARNYGYTF
>TRBV7-2|.|16|.|TRBJ1-3
TGTGCCAGCAGGTCAACGAGCAGGGTTTCTGGAAACACCATATATTTT
CASRSTSRVSGNTIYF
>TRBV19|.|18|TRBD1|TRBJ2-3
TGTGCCAGTAGTCTCCGACCGCCTCACAGGGGTAGCACAGATACGCAGTATTTT
CASSLRPPHRGSTDTQYF
>TRBV23-1|.|17|TRBD1|TRBJ2-6
TGCGCCAGCAGTCAATCGCCCAGGGGGCCTGGGGCCAACGTCCTGACTTTC
CASSQSPRGPGANVLTF
>TRBV7-2|.|14|.|TRBJ2-5
TGTGCCAGCAGCTTAGCGGGCCCCCAAGAGACCCAGTACTTC
CASSLAGPQETQYF
>TRBV7-8|.|15|TRBD1|TRBJ1-1
TGTGCCAGCAGCCCAACAGGGGTCGGGGACACTGAAGCTTTCTTT
CASSPTGVGDTEAFF
>TRBV6-6|.|14|TRBD1|TRBJ1-1
TGTGCCAGCAGTTACGGGACAGGGGGCACTGAAGCTTTCTTT
CASSYGTGGTEAFF
>TRBV6-6|.|12|.|TRBJ2-7
TGTGCCAGCAGTCCCCACCGGTACGAGCAGTACTTC
CASSPHRYEQYF
>TRBV13|.|15|TRBD1|TRBJ1-6
TGTGCCAGCAGCTGGGGACAGGGACAAAATTCACCCCTCCACTTT
CASSWGQGQNSPLHF
>TRBV18|.|16|TRBD1|TRBJ2-7
TGTGCCAGCTCACCACCAATACCGGGACAGGGCTTCGAGCAGTACTTC
CASSPPIPGQGFEQYF
>TRBV7-2|.|17|TRBD2|TRBJ2-1
TGTGCCAGCAGCTTCCTTTCGCGGGGGGGCCGACAGGATGAGCAGTTCTTC
CASSFLSRGGRQDEQFF
>TRBV18|.|16|.|TRBJ1-1
TGTGCCAGCTCACCACCTCAGGGGAGGGCGAACACTGAAGCTTTCTTT
CASSPPQGRANTEAFF
>TRBV7-9|.|13|.|TRBJ2-7
TGTGCCAGCAGCAAGACTAGCTCCTACGAGCAGTACTTC
CASSKTSSYEQYF
>TRBV5-1|.|15|TRBD1|TRBJ1-4
TGCGCCAGCAGCCCCGGACAGGGACTTTTTGAAAAACTGTTTTTT
CASSPGQGLFEKLFF
>TRBV6-5|.|14|TRBD1|TRBJ1-2
TGTGCCAGCAGCCCAGACAGGGGTGGCTATGGCTACACCTTC
CASSPDRGGYGYTF
>TRBV7-6|.|12|TRBD2|TRBJ2-7
TGTGCCAGCAGCCGCGGGGGGCTCGAGCAGTACTTC
CASSRGGLEQYF
>TRBV7-2|.|14|TRBD2|TRBJ2-5
TGTGCCAGCAGCTTATTGGGGGGGAAAGAGACCCAGTACTTC
CASSLLGGKETQYF
>TRBV5-1|.|18|TRBD2|TRBJ2-5
TGCGCCAGCAGCTTGGCTGTACCGGGACTAGCGGGGGAAGAGACCCAGTACTTC
CASSLAVPGLAGEETQYF
>TRBV9|.|14|.|TRBJ2-3
TGTGCCAGCAGCGTAGAAGGGGGCACAGATACGCAGTATTTT
CASSVEGGTDTQYF
>TRBV5-6|.|15|.|TRBJ2-7
TGTGCCAGCAGCTCCAGGGGAGACTACGGTGGAGAGCAGTACTTC
CASSSRGDYGGEQYF
>TRBV19|.|14|.|TRBJ2-7
TGTGCCAGTAGTTGGGCGGACAGCTCCTACGAGCAGTACTTC
CASSWADSSYEQYF
>TRBV4-1|.|12|.|TRBJ2-3
TGCGCCAGCAGCCACCAGAGGGATACGCAGTATTTT
CASSHQRDTQYF
>TRBV5-4|.|13|.|TRBJ2-2
TGTGCCAGCAGCTTGGCCGTTTCCGGGGAGCTGTTTTTT
CASSLAVSGELFF
>TRBV4-1|.|15|TRBD2|TRBJ2-7
TGCGCCAGCAGCCAACGCGGGGGGGCCCGGGACGAGCAGTACTTC
CASSQRGGARDEQYF
>TRBV9|.|13|.|TRBJ2-7
TGTGCCAGCAGCGAAACCCCTACCTACGAGCAGTACTTC
CASSETPTYEQYF
>TRBV30|.|13|.|TRBJ1-1
TGTGCCTGGAGAATAAGTACTGACACTGAAGCTTTCTTT
CAWRISTDTEAFF